This TCR beta chain derives from a study of cytomegalovirus exposure and HLA in healthy donors. Study context: Previous work identified roughly 120 million unique TCR beta sequences from around 200 million T cells. Study-wide results and caveats: From TCR beta sequences, most subjects' HLA-A and HLA-B alleles were reportedly predicted accurately. An apparent linkage of common viral pathogens to several of the most significant clusters emerged in a later analysis. A later analysis linked a missense DCLRE1C variant to TCR beta V- and J-gene trimming.

About this clone: As yet, its antigen is unknown.

13 Jbeta primers and 60 Vbeta primers were used for the PCR. Produced via immunoSEQ multiplex PCR; TCRdb's table is partial and in-frame only. The table records 140,000 to 150,000 clones, approximately 76% of them present only once. Trimming removed 3 bases from V and 0 bases from J, with 9 bases in between. The CDR3 contains 15 residues. Germline V CDR1 and CDR2: LNHDA, SQIVND (reference sequence). This TCR came from a man aged 40-49 years in good health and CMV-seronegative. Material: PBMCs. The V call is TRBV19, the J call TRBJ1-5; no clear D gene. CDR3 sequence: CASSIAAVSNQPQHF. DNA of the CDR3: TGTGCCAGTAGTATCGCGGCAGTTAGCAATCAGCCCCAGCATTTT.